This entry features one T cell receptor beta chain sequence. The antigen it recognizes is unknown. No much larger clone is present one base from it, and per-base qualities are unavailable. The sample comes from a study of blood T cell repertoires in COVID-19 (dated by TCRdb to about 2020). The study in broad terms: Samples from collaborators originated in the United States, Italy and Spain and spanned both the acute and convalescent phases of COVID-19. The material from the prospective study consisted of cDNA or gDNA derived from T cells, B-cell-depleted T cells, or PBMCs. The dataset comprised deeply sampled blood TCRbeta repertoires from subjects exposed to, actively infected with, or recovered from COVID-19. A freely available public database, intended as a resource for researchers studying the immune response to SARS-CoV-2, is where the repertoires were released. The samples were drawn from two sources: the first 160 participants of the ongoing ImmuneRACE study, and approximately 1,300 subjects contributed by 6 global collaborators. A de-identified subject ID, COVID-19 status, age in years and sex were almost always included in the sample metadata. Where HLA class I and class II types were available, the types were taken from metadata supplied by the sample provider, not from assay-based typing.

Reading from cysteine to phenylalanine, the CDR3 counts 12 amino acids. The entry retains the CDR3 DNA only, 36 bases that are in frame from base 1. The germline V and J ends show losses of 6 bases and 6 bases respectively, and no gene match explains 2 bases of the junction. TCRbeta CDR3 regions were amplified from genomic DNA using the immunoSEQ Assay, a bias-controlled multiplex PCR. On the study's bioinformatics: Nucleated cell counts per sample were estimated from amplification of reference gene primers within the assay. To quantify the absolute abundance of each unique TCRbeta CDR3 rearrangement, sequence reads were collapsed and filtered. Productive Simpson clonality was computed per sample as the square root of Simpson's diversity index over productive rearrangements. TCRdb holds this immuneACCESS table with in-frame rearrangements only. Some clones are missing; in checked studies, unresolved V genes explain under half, and the rest has no known cause. The V and J calls and clone size are taken from that table; D and trimming were inferred from the DNA. Counted in this sample were tens of thousands of clones; around 80% of them appeared once. Around 7% of the sample is in the top ten clones.

Collaborating institutions collected whole blood in K2EDTA tubes following their own protocols. For TCRbeta analysis, collaborator samples were shipped as frozen whole blood, as isolated PBMCs, or as DNA extracted from either sample type. The investigation overall reported the following: The quantity of clinical and demographic metadata differed by source and by participant and was supplied without curation.

The sequence was obtained from a man aged 50 to 60 with active or convalescent COVID-19. The sequenced material came from peripheral blood. The V and J segments used are TRBV12-3 or TRBV12-4 and TRBJ1-5, with 7 central nucleotides matching TRBD1. CDR3 loop: CASRQGVQPQHF. The DNA sequence is given as TGTGCCAGCAGGCAGGGGGTTCAGCCCCAGCATTTT.